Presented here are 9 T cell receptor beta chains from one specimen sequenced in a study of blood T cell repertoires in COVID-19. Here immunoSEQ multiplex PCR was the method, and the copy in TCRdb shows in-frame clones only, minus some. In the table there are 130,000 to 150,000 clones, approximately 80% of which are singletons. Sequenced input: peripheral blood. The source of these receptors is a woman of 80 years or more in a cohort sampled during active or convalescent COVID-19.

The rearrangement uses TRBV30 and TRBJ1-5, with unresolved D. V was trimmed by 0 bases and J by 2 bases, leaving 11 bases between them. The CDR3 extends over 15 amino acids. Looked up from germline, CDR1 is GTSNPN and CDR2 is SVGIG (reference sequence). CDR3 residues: CAWSVSGSGNQPQHF. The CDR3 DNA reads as TGTGCCTGGAGTGTGTCAGGCTCGGGCAATCAGCCCCAGCATTTT.

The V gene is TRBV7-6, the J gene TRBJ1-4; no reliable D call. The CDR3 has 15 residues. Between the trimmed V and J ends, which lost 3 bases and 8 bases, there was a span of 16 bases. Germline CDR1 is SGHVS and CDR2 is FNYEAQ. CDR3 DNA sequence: TGTGCCAGCAGCTTTACCGACCAGCGTAAGGAAAAACTGTTTTTT. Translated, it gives CASSFTDQRKEKLFF.

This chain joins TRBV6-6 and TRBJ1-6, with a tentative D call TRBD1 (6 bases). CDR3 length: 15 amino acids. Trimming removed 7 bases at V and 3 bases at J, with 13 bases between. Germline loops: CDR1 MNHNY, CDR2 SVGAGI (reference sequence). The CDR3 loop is CASISTGRYNSPLHF. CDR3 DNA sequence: TGTGCCAGCATCTCGACAGGCCGCTATAATTCACCCCTCCACTTT.

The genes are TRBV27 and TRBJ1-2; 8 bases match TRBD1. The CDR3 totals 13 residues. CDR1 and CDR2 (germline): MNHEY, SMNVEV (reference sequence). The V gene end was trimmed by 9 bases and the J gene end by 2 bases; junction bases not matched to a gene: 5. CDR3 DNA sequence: TGTGCCAGTTGGACAGGGACGAACTATGGCTACACCTTC. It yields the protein CASWTGTNYGYTF.

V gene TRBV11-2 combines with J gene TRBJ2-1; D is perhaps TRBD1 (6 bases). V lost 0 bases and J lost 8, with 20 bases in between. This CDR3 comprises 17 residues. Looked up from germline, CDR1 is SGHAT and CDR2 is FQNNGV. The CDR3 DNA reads TGTGCCAGCAGCTTAGATCAGGACAGCCTTATGGGCGATGAGCAGTTCTTC. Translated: CASSLDQDSLMGDEQFF.

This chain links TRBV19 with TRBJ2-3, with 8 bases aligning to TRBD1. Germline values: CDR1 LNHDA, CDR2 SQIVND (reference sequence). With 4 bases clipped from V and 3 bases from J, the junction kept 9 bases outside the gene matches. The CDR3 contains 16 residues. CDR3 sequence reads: CASSTRQGYGTDTQYF. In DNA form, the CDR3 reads TGTGCCAGTAGTACCCGACAGGGGTATGGGACAGATACGCAGTATTTT.

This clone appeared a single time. Written as DNA, the CDR3 is TGTGCCACCAGCAGAGTATGGGGCCTACAAGAGACCCAGTACTTC. This sequence encodes CATSRVWGLQETQYF. The rearrangement joins TRBV15 to TRBJ2-5, with a weak D call TRBD1 (5 bases). Germline assignment: CDR1 LNHNV and CDR2 YYDKDF (reference sequence). V lost 1 base and J lost 2, with 11 bases in between. This CDR3 has 15 amino acids. Using reference TRBV15 and TRBJ2-5 for the parts outside the CDR3, the full variable domain is DAMVIQNPRYQVTQFGKPVTLSCSQTLNHNVMYWYQQKSSQAPKLLFHYYDKDFNNEADTPDNFQSRRPNTSFCFLDIRSPGLGDTAMYLCATSRVWGLQETQYFGPGTRLLVL.

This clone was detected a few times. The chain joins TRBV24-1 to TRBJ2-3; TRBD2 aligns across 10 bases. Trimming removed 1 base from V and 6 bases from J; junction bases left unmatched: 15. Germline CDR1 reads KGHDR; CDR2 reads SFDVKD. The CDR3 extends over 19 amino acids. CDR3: CATSDLSARSGGALDTQYF. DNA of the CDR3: TGTGCCACCAGTGATTTATCTGCTCGGAGCGGGGGGGCCCTGGATACGCAGTATTTT.

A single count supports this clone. CDR3 protein: CASSLDPGAKNIQYF. The DNA for the CDR3 is TGTGCCAGCAGCTTAGACCCAGGAGCCAAAAACATTCAGTACTTC. V is TRBV7-2 and J is TRBJ2-4; D is uncertain. Trimming took 1 base from V and 0 from J, leaving 7 bases between them. CDR1 SGHTA and CDR2 FQGNSA come from the germline V gene. This CDR3 has 15 residues. The full variable domain, in which reference TRBV7-2 and TRBJ2-4 provide the parts outside the CDR3, is GAGVSQSPSNKVTEKGKDVELRCDPISGHTALYWYRQSLGQGLEFLIYFQGNSAPDKSGLPSDRFSAERTGGSVSTLTIQRTQQEDSAVYLCASSLDPGAKNIQYFGAGTRLSVL.